This TCR beta chain originates from a study of sequential checkpoint blockade in melanoma. Overall study context: Patients were randomized 1:1 to nivolumab-then-ipilimumab or ipilimumab-then-nivolumab first-line.

Germline values: CDR1 MDHEN, CDR2 SYDVKM. V lost 8 bases, J lost 1 base, and 15 bases lay in between. This CDR3 has 14 amino acids. Noted treatment: randomized to nivolumab then ipilimumab (arm A) or the reverse (arm B). None of the patients previously received DNA-damaging chemotherapy. This table comes from immunoSEQ multiplex PCR, and its TCRdb copy is limited to in-frame clones, with some not included. Of 25,000 to 30,000 clones listed, 77% are singletons. This chain joins TRBV28 and TRBJ2-7; D call uncertain. The sample was CD8+ T cells sorted from blood (inferred from file names), taken from a patient given nivolumab and ipilimumab in sequence. This TCR came from a human donor with melanoma. The CDR3 sequence is CASGSVGRSYEQYF. The CDR3 region has the DNA TGTGCCAGCGGTAGTGTGGGCAGGTCCTACGAGCAGTACTTC.